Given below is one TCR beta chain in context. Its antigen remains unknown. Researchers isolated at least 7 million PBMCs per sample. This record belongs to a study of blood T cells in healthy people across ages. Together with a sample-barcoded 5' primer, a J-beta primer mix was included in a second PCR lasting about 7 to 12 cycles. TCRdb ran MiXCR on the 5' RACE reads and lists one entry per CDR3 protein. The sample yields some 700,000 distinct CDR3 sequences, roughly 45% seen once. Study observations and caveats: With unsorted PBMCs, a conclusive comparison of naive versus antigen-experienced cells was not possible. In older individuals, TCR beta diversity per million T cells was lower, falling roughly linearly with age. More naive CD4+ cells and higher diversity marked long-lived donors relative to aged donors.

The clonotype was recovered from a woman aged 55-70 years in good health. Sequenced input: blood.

CDR3 region: CASRSGTGGYQPQHF. DNA of the CDR3: TGTGCCAGCAGATCCGGGACAGGGGGCTATCAGCCCCAGCATTTT. This chain links TRBV6-1 with TRBJ1-5; 12 positions match TRBD1. V gave up 6 bases and J gave up 5 bases; unmatched junction bases: 5. CDR1 is MNHNS, CDR2 SASEGT, per germline. The CDR3 is made up of 15 amino acids.